This TCR beta chain was captured by sequencing in a study of T cell changes during pregnancy in multiple sclerosis. This clone was detected once. Sequenced by immunoSEQ multiplex PCR; TCRdb stores in-frame clones only, minus some. The sample records fewer than 130,000 clones, about nine tenths being singletons. Between the trimmed V and J ends, which lost 5 bases and 4 bases, there was a span of 17 bases. Germline V gives CDR1 SGHVS, CDR2 FQNEAQ. The CDR3 contains 15 residues. The chain couples TRBV7-8 to TRBJ1-1; a possible D gene is TRBD1 (6 bases). The receptor's source is a female donor with multiple sclerosis, enrolled in a pregnancy study. Here the sequenced sample was peripheral blood, taken after pregnancy. The CDR3 sequence: CASSPIGGAGTEAFF. The CDR3 DNA reads TGTGCCAGCAGCCCCATTGGGGGCGCAGGCACTGAAGCTTTCTTT. Drawing the rest from reference TRBV7-8 and TRBJ1-1, the complete variable domain is GAGVSQSPRYKVAKRGQDVALRCDPISGHVSLFWYQQALGQGPEFLTYFQNEAQLDKSGLPSDRFFAERPEGSVSTLKIQRTQQEDSAVYLCASSPIGGAGTEAFFGQGTRLTVV.